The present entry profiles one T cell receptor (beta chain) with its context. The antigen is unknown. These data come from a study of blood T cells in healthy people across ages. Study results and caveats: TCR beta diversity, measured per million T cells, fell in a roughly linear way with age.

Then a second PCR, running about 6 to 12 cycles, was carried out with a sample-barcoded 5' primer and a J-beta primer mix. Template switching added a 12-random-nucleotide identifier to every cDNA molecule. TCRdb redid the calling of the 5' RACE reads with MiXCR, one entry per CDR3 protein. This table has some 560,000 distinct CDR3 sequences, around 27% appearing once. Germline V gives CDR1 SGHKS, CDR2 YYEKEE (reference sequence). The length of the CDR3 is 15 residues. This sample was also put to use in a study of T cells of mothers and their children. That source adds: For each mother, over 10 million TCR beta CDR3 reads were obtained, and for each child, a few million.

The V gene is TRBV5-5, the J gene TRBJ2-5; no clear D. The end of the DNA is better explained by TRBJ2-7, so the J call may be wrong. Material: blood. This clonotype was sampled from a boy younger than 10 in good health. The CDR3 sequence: CASSLEHQSSYEQYF. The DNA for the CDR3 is TGTGCCAGCAGCTTGGAACACCAGAGCTCCTACGAGCAGTACTTC.